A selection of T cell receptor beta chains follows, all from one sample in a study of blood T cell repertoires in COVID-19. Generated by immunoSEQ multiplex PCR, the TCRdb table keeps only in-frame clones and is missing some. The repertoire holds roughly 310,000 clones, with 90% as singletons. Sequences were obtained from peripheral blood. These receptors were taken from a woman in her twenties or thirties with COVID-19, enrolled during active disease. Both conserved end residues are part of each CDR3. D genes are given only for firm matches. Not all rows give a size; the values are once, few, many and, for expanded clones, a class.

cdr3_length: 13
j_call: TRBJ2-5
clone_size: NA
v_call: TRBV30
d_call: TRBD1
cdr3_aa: CAWHGARGETQYF
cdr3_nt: TGTGCCTGGCATGGTGCCAGGGGGGAGACCCAGTACTTC

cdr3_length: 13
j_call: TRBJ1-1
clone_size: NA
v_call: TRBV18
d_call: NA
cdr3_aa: CASSRAANTEAFF
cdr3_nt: TGTGCCAGCTCACGGGCAGCGAACACTGAAGCTTTCTTT

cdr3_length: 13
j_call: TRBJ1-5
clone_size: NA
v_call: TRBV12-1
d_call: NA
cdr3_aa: CASSLALLSPQHF
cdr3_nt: TGTGCCAGCAGCTTAGCCCTTCTGAGTCCCCAGCATTTT

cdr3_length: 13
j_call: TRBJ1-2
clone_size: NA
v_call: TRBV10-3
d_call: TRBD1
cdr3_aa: CAIEGQGARGYTF
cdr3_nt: TGTGCCATCGAGGGACAGGGGGCGCGTGGCTACACCTTC

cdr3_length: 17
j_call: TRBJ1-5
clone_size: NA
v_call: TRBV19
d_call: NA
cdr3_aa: CASSINVGQYSDQPQHF
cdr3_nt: TGTGCCAGTAGTATAAATGTTGGACAGTATAGCGATCAGCCCCAGCATTTT

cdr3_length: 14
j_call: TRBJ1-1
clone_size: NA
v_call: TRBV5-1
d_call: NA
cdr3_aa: CASKTGLLNTEAFF
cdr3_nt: TGCGCCAGCAAGACAGGTCTTCTGAACACTGAAGCTTTCTTT

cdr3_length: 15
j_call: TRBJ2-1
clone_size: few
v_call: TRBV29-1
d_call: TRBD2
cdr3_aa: CSVARRLAGYNEQFF
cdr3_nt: TGCAGCGTAGCCAGAAGACTAGCGGGATACAATGAGCAGTTCTTC

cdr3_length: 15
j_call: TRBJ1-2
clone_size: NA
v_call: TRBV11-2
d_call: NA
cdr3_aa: CASSDYRSRVYGYTF
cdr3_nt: TGTGCCAGCAGCGATTACAGGTCTCGGGTCTATGGCTACACCTTC

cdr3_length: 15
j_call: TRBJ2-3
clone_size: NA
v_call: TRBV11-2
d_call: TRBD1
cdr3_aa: CASSSHRGSTDTQYF
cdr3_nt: TGTGCCAGCAGCTCACACAGGGGGAGCACAGATACGCAGTATTTT

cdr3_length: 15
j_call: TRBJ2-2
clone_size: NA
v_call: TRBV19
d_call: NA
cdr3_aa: CASSIITLNTGELFF
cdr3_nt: TGTGCCAGTAGTATTATAACTTTAAACACCGGGGAGCTGTTTTTT

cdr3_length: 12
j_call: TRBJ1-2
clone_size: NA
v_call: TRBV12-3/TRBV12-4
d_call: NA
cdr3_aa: CASSFSTYGYTF
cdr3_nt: TGTGCCAGCAGCTTTAGTACCTATGGCTACACCTTC

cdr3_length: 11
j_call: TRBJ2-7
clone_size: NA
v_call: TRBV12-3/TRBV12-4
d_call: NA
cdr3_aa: CASRAAYEQYF
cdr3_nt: TGTGCCAGCAGGGCTGCCTACGAGCAGTACTTC

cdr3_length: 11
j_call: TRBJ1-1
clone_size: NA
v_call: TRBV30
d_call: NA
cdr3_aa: CAWSETAEAFF
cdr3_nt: TGTGCCTGGAGTGAGACAGCCGAAGCTTTCTTT

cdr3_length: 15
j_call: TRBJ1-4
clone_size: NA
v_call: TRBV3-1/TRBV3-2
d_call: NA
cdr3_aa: CASTPTRDFNEKLFF
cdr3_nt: TGTGCCAGCACGCCTACTAGGGATTTTAATGAAAAACTGTTTTTT

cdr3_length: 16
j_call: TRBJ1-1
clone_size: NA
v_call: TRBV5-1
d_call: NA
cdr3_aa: CASSSQTQGTATEAFF
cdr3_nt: TGCGCCAGCAGCTCACAAACACAGGGCACGGCGACTGAAGCTTTCTTT

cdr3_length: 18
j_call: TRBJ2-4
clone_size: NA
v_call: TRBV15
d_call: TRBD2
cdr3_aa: CATSRDEAGGVGKNIQYF
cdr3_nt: TGTGCCACCAGCAGAGATGAGGCGGGAGGGGTGGGCAAAAACATTCAGTACTTC

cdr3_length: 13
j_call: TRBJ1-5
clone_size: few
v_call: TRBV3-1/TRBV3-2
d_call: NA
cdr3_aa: CASSQDRDQPQHF
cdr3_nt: TGTGCCAGCAGCCAAGATCGGGATCAGCCCCAGCATTTT

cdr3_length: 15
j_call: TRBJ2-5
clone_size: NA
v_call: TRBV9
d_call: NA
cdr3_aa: CASSLQGALQETQYF
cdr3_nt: TGTGCCAGCAGCCTCCAGGGTGCCCTCCAAGAGACCCAGTACTTC

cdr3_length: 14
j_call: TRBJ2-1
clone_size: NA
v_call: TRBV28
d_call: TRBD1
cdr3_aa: CASSSQGAWNEQFF
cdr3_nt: TGTGCCAGCAGTTCTCAGGGGGCTTGGAATGAGCAGTTCTTC

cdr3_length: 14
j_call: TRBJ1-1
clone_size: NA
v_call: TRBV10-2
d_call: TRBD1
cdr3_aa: CASSPNRGGTEAFF
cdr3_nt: TGCGCCAGCAGTCCTAACAGGGGCGGCACTGAAGCTTTCTTT

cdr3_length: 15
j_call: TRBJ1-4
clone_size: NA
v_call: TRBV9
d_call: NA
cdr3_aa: CASSGGTPTNEKLFF
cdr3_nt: TGTGCCAGCAGCGGGGGGACACCAACTAATGAAAAACTGTTTTTT

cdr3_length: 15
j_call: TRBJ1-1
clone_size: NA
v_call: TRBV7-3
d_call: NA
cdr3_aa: CASSLGGGQNTEAFF
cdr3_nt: TGTGCCAGCAGCTTAGGAGGCGGCCAGAACACTGAAGCTTTCTTT

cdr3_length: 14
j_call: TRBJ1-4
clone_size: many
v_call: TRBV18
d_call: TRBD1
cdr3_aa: CASSLDREREKLFF
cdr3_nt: TGTGCCAGCTCACTGGACAGGGAGCGAGAAAAACTGTTTTTT

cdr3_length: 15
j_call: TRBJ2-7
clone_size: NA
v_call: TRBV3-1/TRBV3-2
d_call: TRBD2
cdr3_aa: CASSQDFSGGYEQYF
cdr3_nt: TGTGCCAGCAGCCAAGATTTCAGCGGGGGATACGAGCAGTACTTC

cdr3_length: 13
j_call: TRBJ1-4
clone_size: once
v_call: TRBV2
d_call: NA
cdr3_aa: CASRTGYNEKLFF
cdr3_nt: TGTGCCAGCAGAACAGGGTATAATGAAAAACTGTTTTTT

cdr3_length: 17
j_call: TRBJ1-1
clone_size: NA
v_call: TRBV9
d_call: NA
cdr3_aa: CASSVEGSRLVNTEAFF
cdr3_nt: TGTGCCAGCAGCGTAGAAGGGAGTAGGTTGGTGAACACTGAAGCTTTCTTT

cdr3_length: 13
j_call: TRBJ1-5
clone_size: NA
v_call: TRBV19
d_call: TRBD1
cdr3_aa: CASSISTGQPQHF
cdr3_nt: TGTGCCAGTAGTATATCGACAGGGCAGCCCCAGCATTTT

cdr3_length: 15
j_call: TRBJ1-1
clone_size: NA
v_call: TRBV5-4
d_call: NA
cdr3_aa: CASSPGQLGAKEAFF
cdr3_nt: TGTGCCAGCAGCCCGGGACAACTCGGAGCGAAGGAAGCTTTCTTT

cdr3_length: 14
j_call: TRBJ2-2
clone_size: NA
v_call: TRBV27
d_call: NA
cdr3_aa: CASAQGGHTGELFF
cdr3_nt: TGTGCCAGTGCCCAGGGTGGACACACCGGGGAGCTGTTTTTT

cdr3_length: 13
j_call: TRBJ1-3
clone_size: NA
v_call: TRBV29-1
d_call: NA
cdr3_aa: CSVAPRAGNTIYF
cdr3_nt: TGCAGCGTTGCCCCTCGAGCTGGAAACACCATATATTTT

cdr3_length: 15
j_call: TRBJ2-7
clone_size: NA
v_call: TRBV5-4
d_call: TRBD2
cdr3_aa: CASSLMVAGDYEQYF
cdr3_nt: TGTGCCAGCAGCTTGATGGTAGCGGGAGACTACGAGCAGTACTTC

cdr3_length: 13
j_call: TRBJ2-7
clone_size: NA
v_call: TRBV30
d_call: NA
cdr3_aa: CAWSAGDLYEQYF
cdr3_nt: TGTGCCTGGAGCGCAGGGGACCTCTACGAGCAGTACTTC

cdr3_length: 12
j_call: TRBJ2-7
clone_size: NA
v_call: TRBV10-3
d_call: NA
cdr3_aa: CAISESLYEQYF
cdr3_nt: TGTGCCATCAGTGAGTCTTTATACGAGCAGTACTTC

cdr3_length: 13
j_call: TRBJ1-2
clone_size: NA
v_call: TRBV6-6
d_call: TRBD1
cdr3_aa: CASSYPGTGDWTF
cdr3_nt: TGTGCCAGCAGTTACCCCGGGACAGGGGATTGGACCTTC

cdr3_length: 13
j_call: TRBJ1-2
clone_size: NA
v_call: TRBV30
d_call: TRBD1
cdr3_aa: CALKGQPGQGYTF
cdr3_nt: TGTGCCCTTAAGGGACAGCCGGGTCAGGGCTACACCTTC

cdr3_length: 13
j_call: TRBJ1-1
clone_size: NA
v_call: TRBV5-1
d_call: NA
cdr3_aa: CASSLRSNTEAFF
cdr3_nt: TGCGCCAGCAGCCTGAGGTCGAACACTGAAGCTTTCTTT

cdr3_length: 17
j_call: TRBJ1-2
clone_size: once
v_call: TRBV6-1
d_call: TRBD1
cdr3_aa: CASSDLGTARIHYGYTF
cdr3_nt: TGTGCCAGCAGTGATCTCGGGACAGCCCGAATCCACTATGGCTACACCTTC

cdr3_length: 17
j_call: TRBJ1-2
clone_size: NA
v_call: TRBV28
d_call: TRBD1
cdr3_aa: CASRWGTGGRGSYGYTF
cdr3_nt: TGTGCCAGCAGGTGGGGGACAGGGGGAAGGGGGAGCTATGGCTACACCTTC

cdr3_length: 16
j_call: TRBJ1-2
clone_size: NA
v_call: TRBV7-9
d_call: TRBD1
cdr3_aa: CASSIGGTDASYGYTF
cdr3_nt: TGTGCCAGCAGCATAGGCGGGACAGATGCCAGCTATGGCTACACCTTC

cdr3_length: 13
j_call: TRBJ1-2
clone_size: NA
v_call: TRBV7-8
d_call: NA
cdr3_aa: CASSLGPNYGYTF
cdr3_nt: TGTGCCAGCAGCTTAGGGCCGAACTATGGCTACACCTTC

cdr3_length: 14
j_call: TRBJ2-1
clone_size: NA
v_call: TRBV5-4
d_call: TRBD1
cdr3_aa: CASSLDRGWHEQFF
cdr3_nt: TGTGCCAGCAGCCTGGACAGGGGATGGCATGAGCAGTTCTTC

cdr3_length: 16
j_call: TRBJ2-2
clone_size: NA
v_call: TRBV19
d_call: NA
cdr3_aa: CASSTTALRDTGELFF
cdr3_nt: TGTGCCAGTAGTACGACAGCCCTCAGGGACACCGGGGAGCTGTTTTTT

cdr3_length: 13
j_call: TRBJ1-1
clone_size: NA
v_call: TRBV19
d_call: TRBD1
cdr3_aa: CASSTTGDTEAFF
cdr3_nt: TGTGCCAGTAGTACCACAGGGGACACTGAAGCTTTCTTT

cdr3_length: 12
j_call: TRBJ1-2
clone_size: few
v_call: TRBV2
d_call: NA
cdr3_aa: CASSGAGYGYTF
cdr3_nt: TGTGCCAGCAGTGGGGCAGGGTATGGCTACACCTTC

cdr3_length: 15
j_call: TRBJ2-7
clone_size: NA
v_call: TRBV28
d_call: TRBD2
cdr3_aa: CASSKAGAPAYEQYF
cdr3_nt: TGTGCCAGCAGCAAAGCGGGAGCCCCCGCCTACGAGCAGTACTTC

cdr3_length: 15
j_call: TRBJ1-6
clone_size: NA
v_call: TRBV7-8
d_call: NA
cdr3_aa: CASSLERLINSPLHF
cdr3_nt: TGTGCCAGCAGCTTAGAGCGCTTGATAAATTCACCCCTCCACTTT

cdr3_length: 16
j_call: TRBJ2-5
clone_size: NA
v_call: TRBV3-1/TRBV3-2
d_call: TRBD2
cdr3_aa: CASSQAGTSVQETQYF
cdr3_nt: TGTGCCAGCAGCCAGGCCGGGACTAGCGTACAAGAGACCCAGTACTTC

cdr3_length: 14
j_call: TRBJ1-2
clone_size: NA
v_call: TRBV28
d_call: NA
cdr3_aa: CASSFIGEGYGYTF
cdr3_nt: TGTGCCAGCAGTTTCATCGGGGAAGGCTATGGCTACACCTTC

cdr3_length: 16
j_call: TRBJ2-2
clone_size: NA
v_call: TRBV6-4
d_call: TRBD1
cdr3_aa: CASSDSGGANTGELFF
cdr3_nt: TGTGCCAGCAGTGACTCAGGGGGCGCGAACACCGGGGAGCTGTTTTTT

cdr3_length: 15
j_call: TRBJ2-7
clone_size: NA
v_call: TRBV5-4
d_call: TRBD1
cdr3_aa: CASSLVRGQLYEQYF
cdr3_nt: TGTGCCAGCAGCTTGGTTCGGGGACAGTTATACGAGCAGTACTTC

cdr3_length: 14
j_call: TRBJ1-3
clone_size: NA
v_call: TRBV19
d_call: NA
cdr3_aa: CASSMTGTGNTIYF
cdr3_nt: TGTGCCAGTAGTATGACAGGAACTGGAAACACCATATATTTT

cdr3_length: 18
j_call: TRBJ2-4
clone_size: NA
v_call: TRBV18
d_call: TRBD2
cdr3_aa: CASSPPYLAGGLQNIQYF
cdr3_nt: TGTGCCAGCTCACCTCCTTACCTAGCGGGAGGGCTACAAAACATTCAGTACTTC

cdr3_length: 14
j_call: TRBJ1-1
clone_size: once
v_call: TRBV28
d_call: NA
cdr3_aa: CASSLGGGNTEAFF
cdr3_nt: TGTGCCAGCAGTTTGGGCGGGGGTAACACTGAAGCTTTCTTT

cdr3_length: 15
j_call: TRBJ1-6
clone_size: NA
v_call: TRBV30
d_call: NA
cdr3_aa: CAWRIGSGFNSPLHF
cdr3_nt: TGTGCCTGGAGAATTGGTTCAGGTTTTAATTCACCCCTCCACTTT

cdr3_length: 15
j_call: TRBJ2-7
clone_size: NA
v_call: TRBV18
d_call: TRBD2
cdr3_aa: CASSIIAGANYEQYF
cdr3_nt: TGTGCCAGCTCAATAATAGCGGGAGCGAACTACGAGCAGTACTTC

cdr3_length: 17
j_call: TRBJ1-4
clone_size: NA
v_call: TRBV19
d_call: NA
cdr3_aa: CASSMNQGTATNEKLFF
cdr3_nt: TGTGCCAGTAGTATGAACCAGGGTACCGCAACTAATGAAAAACTGTTTTTT

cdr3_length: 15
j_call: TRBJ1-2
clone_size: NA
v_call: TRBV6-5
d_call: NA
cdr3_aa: CASSTDPTVASGYTF
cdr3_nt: TGTGCCAGCAGTACCGACCCGACGGTGGCTAGTGGCTACACCTTC

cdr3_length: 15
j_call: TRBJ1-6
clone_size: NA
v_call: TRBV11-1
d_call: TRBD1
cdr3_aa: CASSQDRGSSSPLHF
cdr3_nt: TGTGCCAGCAGCCAAGACAGGGGGAGTAGTTCACCCCTCCACTTT

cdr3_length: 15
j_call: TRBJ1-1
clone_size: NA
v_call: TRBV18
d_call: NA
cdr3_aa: CASSPPVRMNTEAFF
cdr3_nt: TGTGCCAGCTCACCACCGGTCAGAATGAACACTGAAGCTTTCTTT